One sample yielded the 6 T cell receptor beta chains listed below, sequenced in a study of CD8+ T cells in alopecia areata. The treatment is: oral pan-JAK inhibitor, 5-10 mg twice daily. Sequencing templates came from extracted RNA that was reverse transcribed into cDNA. The protocol was immunoSEQ multiplex PCR, while the TCRdb copy is restricted to in-frame clones and leaves out a portion. The sample records around 270,000 clones, 55% to 70% being singletons. The sequencing here drew on CD4+ T cells sorted from blood, taken at week 24, from a patient treated with tofacitinib. The receptors here all came from a human donor with alopecia areata.

The chain has TRBV30 and TRBJ2-5; 7 nucleotides match TRBD1. CDR3 length equals 11 residues. Germline V gives CDR1 GTSNPN, CDR2 SVGIG (reference sequence). The ends lost 7 bases at V and 3 bases at J; junction bases unmatched: 2. In nucleotides, the CDR3 is TGTGCCTCAACAGGGGAAGAGACCCAGTACTTC. This translates into CASTGEETQYF.

The chain links TRBV29-1 to TRBJ2-7; a weak D match, TRBD1 (5 bases). Trimming took 5 bases from V and 6 from J, leaving 20 bases between them. CDR3 length: 14 residues. Per germline, CDR1 SQVTM and CDR2 ANQGSEA. The CDR3 coding sequence is TGCAGCGTTATATCCCGCCTCTCAGGGCGCGAGCAGTACTTC. It yields the protein CSVISRLSGREQYF.

V and J are TRBV19 and TRBJ2-5, with 7 bases lining up with TRBD1. V lost 5 bases, J lost 1 base, and 1 base stayed unmatched. The CDR3 runs 13 residues. Germline lookup yields CDR1 LNHDA and CDR2 SQIVND (reference sequence). CDR3 nucleotides: TGTGCCAGTAGTCGGGACAGCCAAGAGACCCAGTACTTC. This sequence encodes CASSRDSQETQYF.

Remarks on this clone: Other DNA variants within this sample encode the same CDR3. The chain employs TRBV30 and TRBJ2-5; D uncertain. The CDR3 length is 11 residues. Between the trimmed V and J ends, which lost 0 bases and 5 bases, there was a span of 4 bases. The germline gives CDR1 GTSNPN, CDR2 SVGIG (reference sequence). CDR3 DNA: TGTGCCTGGAGTGTAAGTGAGACCCAGTACTTC. Residues: CAWSVSETQYF.

This clone has more than one count but fewer than ten. This chain links TRBV18 with TRBJ2-5; the match to TRBD2 covers 7 bases. The CDR3 extends over 15 amino acids. Trimming at V came to 4 bases and at J to 1 base, leaving 6 bases not matched to a gene. CDR1 is KGHSH and CDR2 is LQKENI in the germline V gene. The CDR3 is CASSLDGGGQETQYF. The CDR3 coding sequence is TGTGCCAGCTCACTGGATGGCGGGGGCCAAGAGACCCAGTACTTC.

This clone showed up just once. The rearrangement joins TRBV30 to TRBJ2-3, with a weak D call TRBD2 (5 bases). The CDR3 runs to 12 residues. Germline V gene data show CDR1 as GTSNPN and CDR2 as SVGIG (reference sequence). Trimming pared 2 bases from V and 5 bases from J, leaving 8 bases between. The DNA of the CDR3 is TGTGCCTGGAGTAAAGGAGGAGATACGCAGTATTTT. Translating gives CAWSKGGDTQYF.